This TCR beta chain was captured in a study of control samples from healthy donors and cancer patients. This clone is a singleton in its sample. TCRdb keeps only in-frame clones here, not all; method: immunoSEQ multiplex PCR. The sample yields 35,000 to 45,000 clones, under 95% seen once. CDR3 size: 14 residues. Germline V gives CDR1 KGHSH, CDR2 LQKENI. V was clipped by 3 bases and J by 8 bases; unmatched bases: 9. V usage is TRBV18 and J usage is TRBJ1-2, with TRBD1 matching over 7 bases. The origin of this receptor is a middle-aged woman with head and neck cancer. The sequenced material came from PBMCs. CDR3 amino acids: CASSPPDRLWGYTF. The CDR3 DNA is TGTGCCAGCTCACCTCCGGACAGGTTATGGGGCTACACCTTC.